Detailed here is one TCR beta chain. Trimming left V 4 bases short and J 0 bases short, with 7 bases between. Germline V gene sequence: CDR1 SGHAT, CDR2 FQNNGV. The CDR3 is 15 amino acids. Method: immunoSEQ multiplex PCR; TCRdb's copy keeps in-frame clones and lacks some. Of about 170,000 clones listed, around 90% were seen once; the top ten hold 12%. These data are taken from a study of control samples from healthy donors and cancer patients. The chain links TRBV11-2 to TRBJ2-6, with unresolved D. Material for sequencing was blood. This clonotype was obtained from a man aged 30 to 39 in good health. CDR3 nucleotide sequence: TGTGCCAGCAGCTCCCCCCGCTCTGGGGCCAACGTCCTGACTTTC. It codes for CASSSPRSGANVLTF.